In this sample, the clone carrying this TCR beta chain turned up a few times. Its antigen is not identified. Repertoires were generated with immunoSEQ multiplex PCR, while TCRdb's copy carries only in-frame clones and drops some. Of approximately 200,000 clones listed, about 89% are singletons. The sample belongs to a study of T cell responses to AZD1222 COVID-19 vaccine. Findings and caveats of the study: Within unmutated variant regions lay the reported targets of nearly half of spike-specific TCRs. Mapped onto spike, vaccine-associated CD4 TCRs spanned it and were dominant at 160-218 and 743-854. Donors were mostly white British, more females; clonal diversity possibly underestimated.

This clonotype was sampled from an adult who received the AZD1222 COVID-19 vaccine. The sequenced sample was peripheral blood, obtained 28 days after the second AZD1222 dose.

For the CDR3, the DNA is TGTGCCAGCAGTTACCCCAATGGGGGGCCTGAGGAAAAACTGTTTTTT. This translates into CASSYPNGGPEEKLFF. The chain uses TRBV6-2 or TRBV6-3 and TRBJ1-4; possible D gene TRBD1, 6 bases. Trimming took off 2 bases at V and 8 bases at J, with 18 bases between the two ends. The length of the CDR3 is 16 residues. CDR1 is MNHEY, CDR2 SVGEGT, per germline.